The 24 T cell receptor beta chains in this list originate from one sample, sequenced in a study of T cell repertoires in cytomegalovirus infection. Each CDR3 protein gets one entry after TCRdb re-called the reads with MiXCR. The sample includes under 250,000 distinct CDR3 sequences, around 12% of them seen just once. Input material: PBMCs. The receptors were gathered from a human donor in good health (CMV status not recorded). Some clones in this sample may be carry-over from other donors' samples.

This clonotype was recorded at least ten times. This rearrangement joins TRBV20-1 to TRBJ1-6; a weak D match, TRBD1 (6 bases). CDR1 is DFQATT and CDR2 is SNEGSKA in the germline V gene (reference sequence). This CDR3 has 15 amino acids. Trimming took 0 bases from V and 6 from J, leaving 12 bases between them. In nucleotides, the CDR3 is TGCAGTGCTAGAGAAGGGGGTCCACCTAATTCACCCCTCCACTTT. Protein sequence: CSAREGGPPNSPLHF.

Ten or more counts support this clonotype. This chain joins TRBV24-1 and TRBJ2-3; no reliable D call. The ends were cut back, 2 bases at V and 4 bases at J, with 9 bases in the middle. Per the germline V gene, CDR1 is KGHDR and CDR2 is SFDVKD. The CDR3 length is 14 residues. The CDR3 DNA reads TGTGCCACCAGTGATTCCATCATGCCAGATACGCAGTATTTT. It translates to CATSDSIMPDTQYF.

The chain combines TRBV12-3 or TRBV12-4 with TRBJ1-1, with a possible D match to TRBD1 (6 bases). This CDR3 contains 14 residues. V lost 3 bases and J 5 bases, leaving 13 bases between the germline ends. This chain's CDR3 is CASSFLQGETEAFF. The CDR3 DNA is TGTGCCAGCAGTTTTTTACAGGGCGAAACTGAAGCTTTCTTT.

This clonotype was seen many times. V and J are TRBV7-2 and TRBJ1-1; TRBD1 is a possible D gene (6 bases). Germline V gene data show CDR1 as SGHTA and CDR2 as FQGNSA. This CDR3 contains 14 residues. The germline V and J ends were trimmed by 5 bases and 4 bases, with 14 bases remaining between them. The CDR3 DNA reads as TGTGCCAGCAGCGGAACAGGACAGTTCACTGAAGCTTTCTTT. This gives the protein CASSGTGQFTEAFF.

A few counts support this clonotype. The chain recombines TRBV10-3 with TRBJ1-5, with TRBD1 identical over 7 bases. The CDR3 is made up of 15 amino acids. Trimming cost V 2 bases and J 3 bases; bases outside gene matches: 4. CDR1 and CDR2 (germline): ENHRY, SYGVKD. The CDR3 loop reads CAISEDDRVNQPQHF. DNA for the CDR3: TGTGCCATCAGTGAGGATGACAGGGTCAATCAGCCCCAGCATTTT.

J is TRBJ2-7 and V is TRBV7-2, with TRBD2 matching 14 bases. V lost 4 bases to trimming and J lost 0 bases; unmatched junction nucleotides: 5. The CDR3 spans 17 residues. Germline CDR1 SGHTA, CDR2 FQGNSA. The CDR3 region has the DNA TGTGCCAGCAGCTCCGGGACTAGCGGGGGTTACTCCTACGAGCAGTACTTC. It yields the protein CASSSGTSGGYSYEQYF. Combining the CDR3 with reference TRBV7-2 and TRBJ2-7 gives the whole variable domain GAGVSQSPSNKVTEKGKDVELRCDPISGHTALYWYRQSLGQGLEFLIYFQGNSAPDKSGLPSDRFSAERTGGSVSTLTIQRTQQEDSAVYLCASSSGTSGGYSYEQYFGPGTRLTVT.

This clonotype was recorded many times. The rearrangement links TRBV6-2 or TRBV6-3 to TRBJ1-2, with D possibly being TRBD1 (6 bases). V lost 0 bases and J 5 bases, leaving 16 bases between the germline ends. Germline V gene lookup returns CDR1 MNHEY and CDR2 SVGEGT. This CDR3 has 16 residues. Here the CDR3 reads CASSYSSGARGYGYTF. CDR3 nucleotides: TGTGCCAGCAGTTACTCGTCCGGAGCGAGGGGGTATGGCTACACCTTC.

At least ten counts were recorded for this clonotype. The chain combines TRBV6-5 with TRBJ2-7; 9 nucleotides agree with TRBD1. Germline values: CDR1 MNHEY, CDR2 SVGAGI. The ends lost 2 bases at V and 9 bases at J; junction bases unmatched: 11. This CDR3 comprises 15 residues. CDR3 coding DNA: TGTGCCAGCAGTTACCGGAATCCGGGACAGGGCGGGCAGTACTTC. Its protein product is CASSYRNPGQGGQYF.

This clonotype was seen a handful of times. The chain employs TRBV7-2 and TRBJ1-5, with D unclear. CDR3 size: 14 residues. The germline CDR1 and CDR2 sequences are SGHTA and FQGNSA. V was pared by 1 base and J by 4 bases, with 8 bases between. CDR3 protein: CASSLVLGNQPQHF. The CDR3 nucleotides are TGTGCCAGCAGCTTAGTACTCGGGAATCAGCCCCAGCATTTT.

The table lists this clonotype with many counts. The chain carries TRBV11-2 and TRBJ1-5; tentatively, D is TRBD1 (6 bases). V was shortened by 5 bases and J by 0 bases, with 14 bases between the two germline ends. This CDR3 contains 16 residues. Germline values: CDR1 SGHAT, CDR2 FQNNGV. CDR3 in amino acids: CASSRNGQNSNQPQHF. The CDR3 bases are TGTGCCAGCAGCCGCAACGGACAGAATAGCAATCAGCCCCAGCATTTT. The complete variable domain, with remaining parts taken from reference TRBV11-2 and TRBJ1-5, reads EAGVAQSPRYKIIEKRQSVAFWCNPISGHATLYWYQQILGQGPKLLIQFQNNGVVDDSQLPKDRFSAERLKGVDSTLKIQPAKLEDSAVYLCASSRNGQNSNQPQHFGDGTRLSIL.

This clonotype was observed at least ten times. The chain combines TRBV7-2 with TRBJ1-5; D is uncertain. CDR3 size: 14 residues. Trimming shortened V by 5 bases and J by 4 bases, and 12 bases separated the two germline ends. CDR1 and CDR2 from the germline V gene are SGHTA and FQGNSA. The CDR3 DNA reads as TGTGCCAGCAGCATCCGGCACGGGAATCAGCCCCAGCATTTT. Its translation: CASSIRHGNQPQHF.

In its sample, this clonotype was seen many times. The chain recombines TRBV11-3 with TRBJ2-7; unclear D gene. The V gene's germline CDR1 is SGHNT and CDR2 YENEEA. This CDR3 contains 14 residues. Between the trimmed V and J ends, which lost 3 bases and 3 bases, there was a span of 12 bases. The chain's CDR3 is CASSLTHEGYEQYF. As DNA, the CDR3 is TGTGCCAGCAGCTTGACGCATGAAGGCTACGAGCAGTACTTC.

This clonotype was found many times. J is TRBJ2-7 and V is TRBV6-2 or TRBV6-3; 8 bases align to TRBD1. This CDR3 comprises 15 residues. Looked up from germline, CDR1 is MNHEY and CDR2 is SVGEGT. The junction had 8 bases not matched to a gene; V was cut back by 5 bases and J by 2 bases. DNA for the CDR3: TGTGCCAGCAGTACCAGGACAGGGTGGACCTACGAGCAGTACTTC. It translates to CASSTRTGWTYEQYF.

This clonotype has at least ten counts. The chain uses TRBV6-5 and TRBJ1-1; TRBD1 matches at 7 bases. Trimming took 2 bases from V and 4 from J; bases not matched to a gene: 1. Looked up from germline, CDR1 is MNHEY and CDR2 is SVGAGI. CDR3 length equals 13 residues. CDR3 residues: CASSYDRVTEAFF. CDR3 DNA sequence: TGTGCCAGCAGTTACGACAGGGTCACTGAAGCTTTCTTT.

This clonotype has only a few counts. V is TRBV7-7 and J is TRBJ2-7, with a weak D call TRBD2 (7 bases). The CDR3 runs 15 residues. Germline V CDR1 and CDR2: SSHAT, FNYEAQ (reference sequence). Deletions cut 0 bases from V and 6 bases from J, with 15 bases between. The CDR3 is CASSLAGGPIGEQYF. The CDR3 nucleotides read TGTGCCAGCAGCTTAGCGGGGGGGCCTATCGGCGAGCAGTACTTC.

This clonotype was detected many times. CDR3 bases: TGTGCCAGCAGCCCCGGACTAGCGGTCGGGACGCAGTATTTT. It specifies CASSPGLAVGTQYF. The rearrangement links TRBV7-2 to TRBJ2-3; 10 bases fit TRBD2. The germline V gene has CDR1 SGHTA and CDR2 FQGNSA. This CDR3 contains 14 residues. V was clipped by 5 bases and J by 9 bases; unmatched bases: 8.

This clonotype showed up just a few times. This sequence joins TRBV18 and TRBJ2-3; 12 bases fit TRBD2. Per germline, CDR1 KGHSH and CDR2 LQKENI. After removal of 1 base from V and 2 bases from J, the junction contained 10 bases not matched to a gene. This CDR3 has 19 residues. The CDR3 sequence is CASSPLGLAGTSLTDTQYF. CDR3 DNA sequence: TGTGCCAGCTCACCACTCGGACTAGCGGGAACTTCACTCACAGATACGCAGTATTTT.

This clonotype was found many times. V usage is TRBV7-2 and J usage is TRBJ2-5; tentative D call: TRBD1 (6 bases). The CDR3 has 17 residues. Trimming left V 5 bases short and J 2 bases short, with 21 bases between. Germline loops: CDR1 SGHTA, CDR2 FQGNSA. CDR3 coding DNA: TGTGCCAGCAGCGTACGAATTGGACAGACAATACAAGAGACCCAGTACTTC. It specifies CASSVRIGQTIQETQYF.

The table lists this clonotype with many counts. The rearrangement joins TRBV5-7 to TRBJ1-1; the D gene is possibly TRBD1 (5 bases). TRBV5-7 is assigned to the ORF class and has an uncertain function. V was clipped by 4 bases and J by 5 bases, with 21 bases between them. The CDR3 spans 16 residues. CDR3 amino acids: CASSLWAGEVKTEAFF. The CDR3 region has the DNA TGTGCCAGCAGCCTCTGGGCGGGGGAGGTTAAAACTGAAGCTTTCTTT.

This sequence joins TRBV14 and TRBJ2-7; no clear D. The length of the CDR3 is 13 residues. Trimming took off 0 bases at V and 3 bases at J, with 6 bases between the two ends. Germline loops: CDR1 SGHDN, CDR2 FVKESK. The CDR3 DNA follows: TGTGCCAGCAGCCAAGACCTCCTCTACGAGCAGTACTTC. It encodes CASSQDLLYEQYF.

The chain's CDR3 is CASSERGNGAKNIQYF. The CDR3 DNA reads as TGTGCCAGCAGTGAACGCGGGAATGGAGCCAAAAACATTCAGTACTTC. The gene calls are TRBV25-1 and TRBJ2-4; maybe TRBD2 (6 bases). CDR1 and CDR2 from the germline V gene are MGHDK and SYGVNS. The CDR3 length is 16 residues. V dropped 2 bases and J dropped 0 bases, with 11 bases sitting between them.

This clonotype showed up many times. This chain links TRBV2 with TRBJ2-2; D possibly corresponds to TRBD1 (5 bases). This CDR3 spans 16 amino acids. Looked up from germline, CDR1 is SNHLY and CDR2 is FYNNEI. Trimming left V 6 bases short and J 0 bases short, with 14 bases between. The CDR3 sequence: CASSVYQGSNTGELFF. The CDR3 nucleotides are TGTGCCAGCAGCGTATATCAGGGATCGAACACCGGGGAGCTGTTTTTT.

The genes are TRBV28 and TRBJ2-7, with D perhaps given as TRBD1 or TRBD2 (6 bases each). The CDR3 runs 15 residues. From germline, CDR1 is MDHEN and CDR2 SYDVKM. Deletions cut 3 bases from V and 3 bases from J, with 15 bases between. The CDR3 is CASSFSGARGYEQYF. The CDR3, as DNA: TGTGCCAGCAGTTTTTCGGGGGCGCGGGGCTACGAGCAGTACTTC.

This clonotype was recorded at least ten times. The J gene is TRBJ2-5, the V gene TRBV7-2; maybe TRBD2 (6 bases). The germline V gene encodes CDR1 SGHTA and CDR2 FQGNSA. Trimming stripped 5 bases from V and 3 bases from J, with 7 bases between. The CDR3 totals 12 residues. The CDR3: CASSPGEETQYF. The CDR3 DNA sequence: TGTGCCAGCAGCCCGGGGGAAGAGACCCAGTACTTC. The whole variable domain, remainder taken from reference TRBV7-2 and TRBJ2-5, is GAGVSQSPSNKVTEKGKDVELRCDPISGHTALYWYRQSLGQGLEFLIYFQGNSAPDKSGLPSDRFSAERTGGSVSTLTIQRTQQEDSAVYLCASSPGEETQYFGPGTRLLVL.